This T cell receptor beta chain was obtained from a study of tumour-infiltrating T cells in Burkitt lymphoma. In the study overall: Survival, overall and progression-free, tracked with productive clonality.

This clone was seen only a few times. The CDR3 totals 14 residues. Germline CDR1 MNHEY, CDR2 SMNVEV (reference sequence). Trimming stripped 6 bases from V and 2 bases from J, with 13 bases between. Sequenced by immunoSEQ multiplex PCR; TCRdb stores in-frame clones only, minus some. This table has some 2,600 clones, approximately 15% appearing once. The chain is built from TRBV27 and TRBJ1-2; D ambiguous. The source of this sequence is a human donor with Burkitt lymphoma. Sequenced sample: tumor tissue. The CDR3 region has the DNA TGTGCCAGCAGCTCAGCCCCGACAAACTATGGCTACACCTTC. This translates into CASSSAPTNYGYTF.